This T cell receptor (beta chain) was found in a study of siplizumab effects on memory and regulatory T cells. Sequencing of each sample assayed 95,000 to 100,000 TCR templates. Repertoires were generated with immunoSEQ multiplex PCR, while TCRdb's copy carries only in-frame clones and drops some. The data show 65,000 to 85,000 clones, 93% seen once. Study outcomes and limitations: Naive T cells apparently outstripped memory cells in diversity and seemed major alloresponse contributors. Versus under 35% in controls, the mappable alloreactive CD4+ clones averaged nearly 70% Treg-derived with siplizumab.

Trimming took 3 bases from V and 6 from J, leaving 14 bases between them. CDR3 size: 14 residues. Germline V gives CDR1 MNHEY, CDR2 SMNVEV (reference sequence). About this clone itself: Its antigen is unknown.

The chain joins TRBV27 to TRBJ1-1, with D possibly being TRBD1 (5 bases). The source is a human donor in good health. Sequenced input: CD8+ T cells sorted from blood. The CDR3: CASSFGLGTAEAFF. The CDR3 DNA reads TGTGCCAGCAGTTTCGGACTGGGGACGGCTGAAGCTTTCTTT.